Shown below are 15 T cell receptor beta chains from a single sample sequenced in a study of T cell responses to AZD1222 COVID-19 vaccine (TCRdb year 2021). Library generation was performed with the immunoSEQ multiplex PCR assay. TCRdb stores this immuneACCESS table with in-frame sequences only. Part of the clones is absent; in the studies checked, under half of the shortfall reflects unresolved V genes, and no reason is known for the rest. This sample comprises roughly 190,000 clones, approximately 90% of them detected only once. The ten largest clonotypes hold about 3.5% of the sample. The sample's time point label, decoded: about 28 days (+/-7) after the second vaccine dose. Sample: peripheral blood, taken 28 days after the second AZD1222 dose. Every receptor here comes from an adult who received the AZD1222 COVID-19 vaccine.

V and J are TRBV3-1 (or the pseudogene TRBV3-2) and TRBJ1-5; D perhaps matches TRBD1 (6 bases). Trimming removed 6 bases at V and 0 bases at J, with 6 bases between. Germline values: CDR1 LGHDT, CDR2 YNNKEL (reference sequence). This CDR3 has 13 amino acids. CDR3 loop: CASRDSSNQPQHF. The CDR3 coding sequence is TGTGCCAGCAGGGACAGTAGCAATCAGCCCCAGCATTTT.

The J gene is TRBJ1-1, the V gene TRBV29-1; no firm D call. In germline, CDR1 is SQVTM, CDR2 ANQGSEA. The CDR3 length is 10 residues. V lost 4 bases to trimming and J lost 2 bases, with 2 bases between them. In DNA form, the CDR3 reads TGCAGCGTTGTCAACACTGAAGCTTTCTTT. Its protein is CSVVNTEAFF.

This chain joins TRBV10-3 and TRBJ2-4; weak D call: TRBD1 (5 bases). CDR1 is ENHRY, CDR2 SYGVKD, per germline. This CDR3 is built from 16 residues. Trimming left V 0 bases short and J 6 bases short, with 15 bases between. The CDR3 loop is CAISESQGERRNIQYF. The CDR3 nucleotides read TGTGCCATCAGTGAGTCGCAAGGGGAAAGGAGAAACATTCAGTACTTC.

V usage is TRBV3-1 (or the pseudogene TRBV3-2) and J usage is TRBJ1-2; no definite D call. The CDR3 extends over 14 amino acids. V was clipped by 4 bases and J by 8 bases, with 17 bases between them. Germline V gene data show CDR1 as LGHDT and CDR2 as YNNKEL (reference sequence). The CDR3 DNA reads TGTGCCAGCAGCCCGGCCCCCACCCCTTCGGGCTACACCTTC. This codes for CASSPAPTPSGYTF.

CDR3: CASSLGDRLKETQYF. The CDR3 bases are TGCGCCAGCAGCTTGGGTGATAGACTCAAAGAGACCCAGTACTTC. The chain is built from TRBV5-1 and TRBJ2-5; D gene unclear. CDR1 is SGHRS, CDR2 YFSETQ, per germline. V was trimmed by 0 bases and J by 3 bases, leaving 12 bases between them. The CDR3 length is 15 residues.

The V call is TRBV6-5, the J call TRBJ2-7, with a possible D match to TRBD2 (6 bases). Germline CDR1 and CDR2: MNHEY and SVGAGI. V lost 2 bases and J 0 bases, leaving 11 bases between the germline ends. The CDR3 sequence is 15 residues long. Written as DNA, the CDR3 is TGTGCCAGCAGTTACGAGGTCGGGAGCTCCTACGAGCAGTACTTC. Amino acid sequence: CASSYEVGSSYEQYF.

The V gene is TRBV2, the J gene TRBJ2-7, with 7 bases lining up with TRBD2. With V trimmed by 4 bases and J by 4 bases, 7 bases remained unmatched. CDR1 SNHLY and CDR2 FYNNEI come from the germline V gene. This CDR3 is 14 amino acids long. As DNA, the CDR3 is TGTGCCAGCAGTGCCGGCGGGAGCAGGTACGAGCAGTACTTC. This gives the protein CASSAGGSRYEQYF.

The chain recombines TRBV6-5 with TRBJ2-7; tentative D call: TRBD2 (6 bases). V was shortened by 6 bases and J by 1 base, with 10 bases between the two germline ends. The CDR3 covers 13 residues. The germline V gene encodes CDR1 MNHEY and CDR2 SVGAGI. This CDR3 reads CASSGAGSYEQYF. CDR3 in DNA: TGTGCCAGCAGCGGCGCGGGGTCCTACGAGCAGTACTTC.

This clone has just one count. The V call is TRBV30, the J call TRBJ2-7; 7 positions match TRBD1. Unmatched junction bases numbered 7, after V lost 3 bases and J lost 2 bases. CDR3 length: 14 residues. From germline, CDR1 is GTSNPN and CDR2 SVGIG (reference sequence). The CDR3 sequence: CAWRSGTVAYEQYF. The CDR3 nucleotides read TGTGCCTGGAGGTCCGGGACAGTAGCCTACGAGCAGTACTTC.

The chain links TRBV6-5 to TRBJ1-2, with 7 nucleotides matching TRBD1. The V gene's germline CDR1 is MNHEY and CDR2 SVGAGI. V was clipped by 6 bases and J by 4 bases; unmatched bases: 2. This CDR3 has 12 residues. CDR3 sequence (DNA): TGTGCCAGCAGCGACAGGGTCTATGGCTACACCTTC. It yields the protein CASSDRVYGYTF.

This clone appeared once. The genes are TRBV15 and TRBJ1-4; a possible D gene is TRBD1 (5 bases). The V gene's germline CDR1 is LNHNV and CDR2 YYDKDF (reference sequence). Trimming removed 6 bases from V and 8 bases from J, with 13 bases in between. The CDR3 is made up of 13 amino acids. The CDR3 here is CATSLGDGEKLFF. In DNA form, the CDR3 reads TGTGCCACCAGTCTAGGGGACGGGGAAAAACTGTTTTTT.

The rearrangement links TRBV20-1 to TRBJ2-7; 11 bases map to TRBD2. CDR3 length: 14 residues. The junction had 4 bases not matched to a gene; V was cut back by 3 bases and J by 3 bases. In germline, CDR1 is DFQATT, CDR2 SNEGSKA (reference sequence). The CDR3: CSASTSGSVYEQYF. The CDR3, as DNA: TGCAGTGCTAGTACTAGCGGGAGTGTCTACGAGCAGTACTTC.

This sequence joins TRBV29-1 and TRBJ2-5; D possibly corresponds to TRBD1 (6 bases). The V gene lost 4 bases and the J gene lost 5 bases, with 11 bases spanning the gap. This CDR3 comprises 12 residues. Germline CDR1 reads SQVTM; CDR2 reads ANQGSEA. In DNA form, the CDR3 reads TGCAGCGTTGCCCAGGGGAAGGAGACCCAGTACTTC. It yields the protein CSVAQGKETQYF.

This clone was counted at least ten times. The rearrangement joins TRBV10-3 to TRBJ1-5; no definite D call. Trimming took 7 bases from V and 0 from J, leaving 7 bases between them. The CDR3 runs to 13 residues. CDR1 ENHRY and CDR2 SYGVKD come from the germline V gene. The CDR3 nucleotides are TGTGCCATCAACCCAGATAGCAATCAGCCCCAGCATTTT. It translates to CAINPDSNQPQHF.

This clone was recorded once. The chain recombines TRBV12-5 with TRBJ1-2; no definite D call. The CDR3 totals 11 residues. Trimming took off 7 bases at V and 6 bases at J, with 9 bases between the two ends. Germline V CDR1 and CDR2: LGHNT, FRNRAP. The CDR3 nucleotides read TGTGCTAGTGTTGCGGGGAATGGCTACACCTTC. It specifies CASVAGNGYTF. The entire variable domain, with the rest obtained from reference TRBV12-5 and TRBJ1-2, is as follows: DARVTQTPRHKVTEMGQEVTMRCQPILGHNTVFWYRQTMMQGLELLAYFRNRAPLDDSGMPKDRFSAEMPDATLATLKIQPSEPRDSAVYFCASVAGNGYTFGSGTRLTVV.